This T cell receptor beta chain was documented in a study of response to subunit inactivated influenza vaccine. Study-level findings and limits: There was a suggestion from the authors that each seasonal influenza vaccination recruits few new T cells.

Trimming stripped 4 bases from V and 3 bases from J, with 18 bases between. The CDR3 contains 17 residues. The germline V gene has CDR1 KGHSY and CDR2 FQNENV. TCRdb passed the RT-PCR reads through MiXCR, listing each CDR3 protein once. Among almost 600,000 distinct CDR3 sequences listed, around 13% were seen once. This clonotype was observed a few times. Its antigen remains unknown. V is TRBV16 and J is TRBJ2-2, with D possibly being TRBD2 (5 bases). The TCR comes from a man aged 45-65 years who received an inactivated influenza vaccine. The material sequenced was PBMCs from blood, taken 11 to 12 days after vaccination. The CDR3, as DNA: TGTGCCAGCAGCCGGAATGAAGGATACGGGGACACCGGGGAGCTGTTTTTT. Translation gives CASSRNEGYGDTGELFF.